The clone carrying this T cell receptor (beta chain) was seen many times. What it recognizes is unknown. This entry belongs to a study of T cells after yellow fever vaccination. The authors made TCR cDNA by 5'RACE template switching, adding a universal primer site and UMIs. TCRdb passed the 5' RACE reads through MiXCR, listing each CDR3 protein once. The data hold around 350,000 distinct CDR3 sequences, with about 6% observed a single time. There are 15 residues in the CDR3. Trimming at V came to 6 bases and at J to 3 bases, leaving 6 bases not matched to a gene. Points from the study as a whole: Contamination by abundant bulk-population clonotypes could be present in FACS-sorted repertoires.

The chain has TRBV12-3 or TRBV12-4 and TRBJ2-3; 10 positions agree with TRBD2. Sequencing used PBMCs, obtained 5 days after the yellow fever booster vaccination. The sequence came from a young man who received the YFV17D yellow fever vaccine. The CDR3 sequence is CASRPSGSPTDTQYF. The DNA of the CDR3 is TGTGCCAGCAGGCCTAGCGGGAGTCCAACAGATACGCAGTATTTT.